This T cell receptor beta chain was captured by sequencing in a study of blood T cell repertoires in COVID-19. The CDR3 is 14 residues long. Germline CDR1 is LNHDA and CDR2 is SQIVND (reference sequence). V was clipped by 4 bases and J by 1 base; unmatched bases: 3. Clones were read by immunoSEQ multiplex PCR, and TCRdb kept only the in-frame ones, dropping some. The sample has a few hundred thousand clones; roughly 88% are singletons. The chain has TRBV19 and TRBJ2-7, with 8 bases matching TRBD1. Sequencing was carried out using PBMCs or T cells enriched from blood (not recorded which). The TCR comes from a woman aged 45 to 65 who had recovered from COVID-19. The CDR3 DNA follows: TGTGCCAGTAGTAGGACAGGGCGGTCCTACGAGCAGTACTTC. Translated, it gives CASSRTGRSYEQYF.